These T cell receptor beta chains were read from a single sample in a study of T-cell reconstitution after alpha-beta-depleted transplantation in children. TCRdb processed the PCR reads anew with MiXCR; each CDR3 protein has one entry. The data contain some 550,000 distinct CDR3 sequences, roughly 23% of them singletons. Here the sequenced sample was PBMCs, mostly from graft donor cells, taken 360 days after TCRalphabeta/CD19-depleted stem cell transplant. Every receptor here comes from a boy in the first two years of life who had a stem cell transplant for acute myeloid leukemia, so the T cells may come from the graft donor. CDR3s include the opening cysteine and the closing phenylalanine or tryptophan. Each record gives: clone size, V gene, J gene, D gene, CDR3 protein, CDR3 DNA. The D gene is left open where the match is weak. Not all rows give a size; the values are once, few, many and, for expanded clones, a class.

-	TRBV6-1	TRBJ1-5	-	CASSQLQGWQPQHF	TGTGCCAGCAGCCAATTACAGGGTTGGCAGCCCCAGCATTTT
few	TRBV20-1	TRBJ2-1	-	CSARVGGASNEQFF	TGCAGTGCTAGAGTAGGTGGGGCGAGCAATGAGCAGTTCTTC
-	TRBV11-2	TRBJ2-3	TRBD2	CASSKSTSGGPLSTDTQYF	TGTGCCAGCAGCAAATCGACTAGCGGGGGGCCACTGAGCACAGATACGCAGTATTTT
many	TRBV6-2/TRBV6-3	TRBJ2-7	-	CASSYSGSHSYEQYF	TGTGCCAGCAGTTACTCGGGCTCCCACTCCTACGAGCAGTACTTC
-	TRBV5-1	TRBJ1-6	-	CASSLGWGDNSPLHF	TGCGCCAGCAGCTTGGGATGGGGGGATAATTCACCCCTCCACTTT
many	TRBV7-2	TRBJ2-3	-	CASSLGLDTDTQYF	TGTGCCAGCAGCCTCGGGCTAGACACAGATACGCAGTATTTT
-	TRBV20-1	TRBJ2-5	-	CSASSVNQETQYF	TGCAGTGCGTCGAGTGTTAACCAAGAGACCCAGTACTTC
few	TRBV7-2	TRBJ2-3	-	CASSPLSSTDTQYF	TGTGCCAGCAGCCCCCTGTCCAGCACAGATACGCAGTATTTT
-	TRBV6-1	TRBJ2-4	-	CASSEGNAKNIQYF	TGTGCCAGCAGTGAAGGGAATGCCAAAAACATTCAGTACTTC
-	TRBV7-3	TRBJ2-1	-	CASSFRKSSYNEQFF	TGTGCCAGCAGCTTCAGGAAGAGCTCCTACAATGAGCAGTTCTTC